This T cell receptor (beta chain) came from a study of regulatory T cells in long-lasting Graves disease. Time point here: newly diagnosed GD, antithyroid drugs for less than 3 months. From RNA extracted from PBMCs, the TCR library was made. According to the study, TCR beta libraries were built with iRepertoire HTBI primers and CDR3-region Arm-PCR. One entry per CDR3 protein, called by TCRdb with MiXCR from the multiplex PCR reads. This table holds about 220,000 distinct CDR3 sequences, approximately 18% found once. This clonotype was seen a few times. A much larger clone lies one base from this, so it may be a read error. The CDR3 consists of 14 residues. The V end was cut by 6 bases, the J end by 8 bases, with 19 bases between. Germline V lookup: CDR1 SNHLY, CDR2 FYNNEI. These data were also reused for a study on T cells in Graves' hyperthyroidism and ophthalmopathy.

V usage is TRBV2 and J usage is TRBJ1-2; D may be TRBD1 (5 bases). The sequencing used peripheral blood mononuclear cells (PBMCs), collected at new diagnosis, from a patient treated with antithyroid drugs. This clonotype was obtained from a woman in her twenties or thirties with Graves disease. DNA for the CDR3: TGTGCCAGCAGCTCGGGCAGGGCGATGAGAGGCTACACCTTC. Translated: CASSSGRAMRGYTF.